This is a list of T cell receptor beta chains from one sample in a study of cytomegalovirus exposure and HLA in healthy donors. The method was immunoSEQ multiplex PCR; TCRdb's version includes in-frame clones alone and lacks a portion of them. The profile covers about 190,000 clones, with 81% appearing a single time and around 3.6% taken by the ten largest. Sequencing was done on a sample of PBMCs. The source is a man aged 40-50 years in good health and CMV-seropositive. The CDR3 runs from the conserved cysteine through the conserved F or W. The D gene is left open where the match is weak. Clone size, where shown, is once, few, many, or a class for clones that have expanded.

j_call clone_size v_call d_call cdr3_nt cdr3_aa
TRBJ1-1 - TRBV6-5 TRBD1 TGTGCCAGCAGCCCCGACAGGGCTGTTTACACTGAAGCTTTCTTT CASSPDRAVYTEAFF
TRBJ2-3 - TRBV27 TRBD2 TGTGCCAGCAGTAAATTTAGCGGGCTTAGCACAGATACGCAGTATTTT CASSKFSGLSTDTQYF
TRBJ2-6 - TRBV7-8 TRBD1 TGTGCCAGCAGCTTAGTGGCAGGGGGAAAATCTGGGGCCAACGTCCTGACTTTC CASSLVAGGKSGANVLTF
TRBJ1-3 - TRBV5-1 - TGCGCCAGCAGCTTAGGGGGTAAGGTCTCTGGAAACACCATATATTTT CASSLGGKVSGNTIYF
TRBJ2-3 - TRBV19 TRBD1 TGTGCCAGTAGTAACAACCAACAGGGGGATACGCAGTATTTT CASSNNQQGDTQYF
TRBJ2-1 - TRBV5-6 - TGTGCCAGCAACCAAGGGGCGCGAAAACTCTCCTACAATGAGCAGTTCTTC CASNQGARKLSYNEQFF
TRBJ2-7 - TRBV18 TRBD2 TGTGCCAGCTCACCCGGGACTAGCGGGGGCTACGAGCAGTACTTC CASSPGTSGGYEQYF
TRBJ2-3 - TRBV19 TRBD2 TGTGCCAGTAGTATCCCAGGTAGCGGGGGGGGAGATACGCAGTATTTT CASSIPGSGGGDTQYF
TRBJ1-1 - TRBV29-1 TRBD1 TGCAGCGTTGCCGGGACAGGGATGGTTACTGAAGCTTTCTTT CSVAGTGMVTEAFF
TRBJ1-5 - TRBV21-1 - TGTGCCAGCAGCTGGCGGCAGGGAGGGAATCAGCCCCAGCATTTT CASSWRQGGNQPQHF
TRBJ1-1 - TRBV2 - TGTGCCAGCAGCCGTTCCACACTAAACACTGAAGCTTTCTTT CASSRSTLNTEAFF
TRBJ1-6 - TRBV6-5 TRBD1 TGTGCCAGCAGCCAAAACCAGGGGGCTGGCTCACCCCTCCACTTT CASSQNQGAGSPLHF
TRBJ2-3 - TRBV5-4 - TGTGCCAGCAGCTTGGCGACTGGCACAGATACGCAGTATTTT CASSLATGTDTQYF
TRBJ2-7 - TRBV2 - TGTGCCAGCAGCCCCTCCGGGAGATACACCGCGGAGTACTTC CASSPSGRYTAEYF
TRBJ1-1 - TRBV28 - TGTGCCAGCAGACCAGACAGGAGCCCTCTCCAGGCTTTCTTT CASRPDRSPLQAFF
TRBJ2-2 - TRBV5-1 TRBD1 TGCGCCAGCACCGATCCGACAGGGGGCTTCACCGGGGAGCTGTTTTTT CASTDPTGGFTGELFF
TRBJ2-1 - TRBV7-9 TRBD2 TGTTCCAGCAGCTTGAGCGGGAGCTACAATGAGCAGTTCTTC CSSSLSGSYNEQFF
TRBJ1-6 - TRBV11-2 - TGTGCCAGCAGCTTAGACAGGGATACACCCCTCCACTTT CASSLDRDTPLHF
TRBJ2-1 - TRBV7-2 TRBD2 TGTGCCAGCAGCCCCACTAGCGCCTTATACAATGAGCAGTTCTTC CASSPTSALYNEQFF
TRBJ2-1 - TRBV29-1 TRBD2 TGCAGCGGAGGGGGACTAGCCGGTGAGCAGTTCTTC CSGGGLAGEQFF
TRBJ1-4 - TRBV6-1 TRBD1 TGTGCCAGCAGTGGAAGGACAGGGATTAATGAAAAACTGTTTTTT CASSGRTGINEKLFF
TRBJ2-7 - TRBV18 TRBD2 TGTGCCAGCTCACCCGGGACTAGCGGGAGCGGGTTTGAGCAGTACTTC CASSPGTSGSGFEQYF
TRBJ2-2 - TRBV10-3 - TGTGCCATCAGTGTCGGGGTCGGGGAGCTGTTTTTT CAISVGVGELFF
TRBJ2-1 - TRBV27 TRBD2 TGTGCCAGCAGTTTTGTTGGTACCTCTAGCGGGAGTGTCAATGAGCAGTTCTTC CASSFVGTSSGSVNEQFF
TRBJ2-7 - TRBV7-2 - TGTGCCAGCAGCTGGGGCCCCCACTCCTACGAGCAGTACTTC CASSWGPHSYEQYF
TRBJ2-2 - TRBV15 - TGTGCCACCAGCCCGGCGGCATCGGAGGTTACCGGGGAGCTGTTTTTT CATSPAASEVTGELFF
TRBJ2-3 - TRBV19 TRBD2 TGTGCCAGTAGGAGACTAGCGGGGGGGCCCCCAGATACGCAGTATTTT CASRRLAGGPPDTQYF
TRBJ1-5 - TRBV9 - TGTGCCAGCAGCGTAGGTTCGTCCAGCAATCAGCCCCAGCATTTT CASSVGSSSNQPQHF
TRBJ2-1 - TRBV4-1 TRBD2 TGCGCCAGCAGCCAAGCAGCGGGGGGGACTTACAATGAGCAGTTCTTC CASSQAAGGTYNEQFF
TRBJ2-1 - TRBV11-3 TRBD2 TGTGCCAGCAGCTTGGGGGGGACTAACTACAATGAGCAGTTCTTC CASSLGGTNYNEQFF
TRBJ1-1 - TRBV28 - TGTGCCAGCAGTTTTGTCAGGGATCGGCCAGCTTTCTTT CASSFVRDRPAFF
TRBJ2-7 - TRBV12-5 TRBD1 TGTGCTAGTGGTCCCGGGACAGGCTTTGACCACTACGAGCAGTACTTC CASGPGTGFDHYEQYF
TRBJ2-3 - TRBV9 TRBD2 TGTGCCAGCAGCGGCAGACTAGCGGGAGGGGCCACAGATACGCAGTATTTT CASSGRLAGGATDTQYF
TRBJ2-1 - TRBV2 - TGTGCCAGCAGGGGAGGATACAATGAGCAGTTCTTC CASRGGYNEQFF
TRBJ2-2 - TRBV5-1 - TGCGCCAGCAGCTTTCAAGGCCAGGGAGGCACCGGGGAGCTGTTTTTT CASSFQGQGGTGELFF
TRBJ2-7 - TRBV30 TRBD1 TGTGCCTGGGCGGGACAGGGCTGGGAGCAGTACTTC CAWAGQGWEQYF
TRBJ2-4 once TRBV5-6 - TGTGCCAGCAGCTTGTCCCTGGGGGCGTACGCCAAAAACATTCAGTACTTC CASSLSLGAYAKNIQYF
TRBJ1-1 - TRBV6-1 TRBD1 TGTGCCAGCAGTGCTAGGACAGGAAACGTTGGAGCTTTCTTT CASSARTGNVGAFF
TRBJ2-7 - TRBV27 TRBD2 TGTGCCAGCAGTTTCCTAGCGGGAGCCCACGAGCAGTACTTC CASSFLAGAHEQYF
TRBJ2-6 - TRBV6-1 TRBD1 TGTGCCAGCAGTGAATGGACAGGTTTAGTCTCTGGGGCCAACGTCCTGACTTTC CASSEWTGLVSGANVLTF
TRBJ2-3 - TRBV4-1 TRBD1 TGCGCCAGCAGCCATTCCACAGGGGGCTTCACAGATACGCAGTATTTT CASSHSTGGFTDTQYF
TRBJ2-6 - TRBV7-8 TRBD1 TGTGCCAGCAGCTTAGAGGGACAGGGTTCCGTACCCTCTGGGGCCAACGTCCTGACTTTC CASSLEGQGSVPSGANVLTF
TRBJ2-1 few TRBV25-1 - TGTGCCAGCAGTGAGGCCGGGAGCCGCCCGCTTGGGAATGAGCAGTTCTTC CASSEAGSRPLGNEQFF
TRBJ2-1 - TRBV7-3 TRBD1 TGTGCCAGCAGCGCCGACAGGGGCGTCCACAATGAGCAGTTCTTC CASSADRGVHNEQFF
TRBJ1-2 - TRBV5-6 - TGTGCCAGCAGCGAGGAGGGGAGGCGGGTCTATGGCTACACCTTC CASSEEGRRVYGYTF
TRBJ2-7 - TRBV4-3 TRBD2 TGCGCCAGCAGCCGCGGGACTAGCGGGCAGACTGGCGAGCAGTACTTC CASSRGTSGQTGEQYF
TRBJ1-1 - TRBV6-5 - TGTGCCAGCAGTTATTTCGGGAACACTGAAGCTTTCTTT CASSYFGNTEAFF
TRBJ2-7 - TRBV6-5 - TGTGCCAGCAGTTGGCAGGCCGCCTACGAGCAGTACTTC CASSWQAAYEQYF
TRBJ2-2 - TRBV4-3 - TGCGCCAGCAGCCAAGGGACAGCGAACACCGGGGAGCTGTTTTTT CASSQGTANTGELFF
TRBJ1-6 - TRBV9 - TGTGCCAGCAGCGGGGCGACAGCTTATAATTCACCCCTCCACTTT CASSGATAYNSPLHF
TRBJ1-5 - TRBV5-4 - TGTGCCAGCAGCTACAACAGTAACAATCAGCCCCAGCATTTT CASSYNSNNQPQHF
TRBJ2-3 - TRBV5-6 - TGTGCCAGCAGCTTTTCCGGGTCTGGTACAGATACGCAGTATTTT CASSFSGSGTDTQYF
TRBJ2-1 - TRBV30 - TGTGCCTGGAGGGACCCGGCGGGATCGGTCAATGAGCAGTTCTTC CAWRDPAGSVNEQFF
TRBJ2-5 - TRBV2 - TGTGCCAGCAGTGGAGAAGAGACCCAGTACTTC CASSGEETQYF
TRBJ2-7 once TRBV6-1 TRBD1 TGTGCCAGCTCCTCCACAGGGGTTGGTTCCTACGAGCAGTACTTC CASSSTGVGSYEQYF
TRBJ2-6 - TRBV6-5 TRBD1 TGTGCCAGCAGTTGGGGACAGTCTGGGGCCAACGTCCTGACTTTC CASSWGQSGANVLTF
TRBJ2-3 - TRBV5-1 TRBD1 TGCGCCAGCAGCTTGGTAGGGACAGGAGAGTATTTT CASSLVGTGEYF